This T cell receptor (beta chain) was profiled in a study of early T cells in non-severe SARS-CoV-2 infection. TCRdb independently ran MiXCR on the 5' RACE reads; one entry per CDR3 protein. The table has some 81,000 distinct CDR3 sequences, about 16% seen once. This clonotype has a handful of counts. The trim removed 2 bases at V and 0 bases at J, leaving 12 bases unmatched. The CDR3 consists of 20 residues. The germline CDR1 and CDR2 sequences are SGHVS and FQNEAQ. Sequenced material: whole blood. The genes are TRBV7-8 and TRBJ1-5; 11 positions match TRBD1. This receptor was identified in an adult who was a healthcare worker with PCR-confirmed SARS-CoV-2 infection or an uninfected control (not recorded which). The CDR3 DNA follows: TGTGCCAGCAGCTTAACAACCGCCCCGGGACAGGGGGTTAGCAATCAGCCCCAGCATTTT. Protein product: CASSLTTAPGQGVSNQPQHF. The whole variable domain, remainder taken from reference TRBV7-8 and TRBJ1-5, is GAGVSQSPRYKVAKRGQDVALRCDPISGHVSLFWYQQALGQGPEFLTYFQNEAQLDKSGLPSDRFFAERPEGSVSTLKIQRTQQEDSAVYLCASSLTTAPGQGVSNQPQHFGDGTRLSIL.